One and the same sample provided the 6 T cell receptor beta chains below, sequenced in a study of blood T cells in healthy people across ages. A second about 7 to 11 cycle PCR used barcoded and J-beta primers. One entry per CDR3 protein results from TCRdb running MiXCR on the 5' RACE reads. There are 650,000 to 700,000 distinct CDR3 sequences in the sample; more than 45% occur only once, and 13% lies in the top ten. The source material was blood. The origin of the receptors is an elderly woman in good health.

This rearrangement joins TRBV20-1 to TRBJ2-1; D gene uncertain. The CDR3 is 16 residues long. Trimming took 4 bases from V and 5 from J, leaving 21 bases between them. Per the germline V gene, CDR1 is DFQATT and CDR2 is SNEGSKA (reference sequence). CDR3 nucleotides: TGCAGTGCTACCCGCCGGGCGGCGACCTTTCACAATGAGCAGTTCTTC. It specifies CSATRRAATFHNEQFF.

Notes on this clonotype: One base away lies a much larger clone, so this may be a sequencing read error. The V and J genes are TRBV24-1 and TRBJ2-1; maybe TRBD2 (5 bases). CDR1 and CDR2 from the germline V gene are KGHDR and SFDVKD. CDR3 size: 13 residues. The germline V and J ends were trimmed by 3 bases and 8 bases, with 10 bases remaining between them. This CDR3 is CATSDIVRDEQFF. The CDR3 nucleotides read TGTGCCACCAGTGATATTGTGAGGGATGAGCAGTTCTTC.

Remarks on this clonotype: A much larger clone lies one base from this, so it may be a read error. The chain has TRBV7-2 and TRBJ2-1; the match to TRBD2 covers 7 bases. The CDR3 runs to 18 residues. Germline CDR1 and CDR2: SGHTA and FQGNSA. V was clipped by 4 bases and J by 2 bases; unmatched bases: 14. The CDR3 DNA is TGTGCCAGCAGCTCACAGGTATCGGCGGGAGCGGCCTACAATGAGCAGTTCTTC. Amino acids: CASSSQVSAGAAYNEQFF.

V gene TRBV2 combines with J gene TRBJ2-7, with 10 bases that match TRBD1. Germline CDR1 SNHLY, CDR2 FYNNEI. Trimming cost V 8 bases and J 7 bases; bases outside gene matches: 8. The CDR3 has 13 residues. CDR3 in amino acids: CASGGQGSLEQYF. CDR3 nucleotide sequence: TGTGCCAGCGGGGGACAGGGGTCCCTGGAGCAGTACTTC.

The chain couples TRBV7-9 to TRBJ2-7, with 7 bases fitting TRBD1. Germline V gives CDR1 SEHNR, CDR2 FQNEAQ (reference sequence). Trimming took 4 bases from V and 2 from J; bases not matched to a gene: 2. This CDR3 comprises 13 residues. The DNA of the CDR3 is TGTGCCAGCAGCTGGGGACAGCCCTACGAGCAGTACTTC. This encodes CASSWGQPYEQYF.

This chain links TRBV7-2 with TRBJ2-4, with TRBD1 matching 8 bases. J was trimmed by 6 bases and V by 8 bases; bases with no gene match: 9. The CDR3 runs to 14 residues. Germline V gene lookup returns CDR1 SGHTA and CDR2 FQGNSA. DNA of the CDR3: TGTGCCAGCTTAAAGGACAGGGTGACAAACATTCAGTACTTC. This encodes CASLKDRVTNIQYF.